This T cell receptor beta chain is from a study of human T cells and chemical hapten exposure. Broader study findings: Once DPC sensitization occurred, TCRs above 1 in 1000 frequency showed no change.

This clonotype was counted between two and nine times. Its antigen is currently unknown. The time point: patch test 2, 6 weeks after DPC sensitization. Treatment of the sample: therapeutic diphenylcyclopropenone sensitization with weekly scalp DPC. Each CDR3 protein is one row after TCRdb ran MiXCR on the RACE reads. The table lists 350,000 to 400,000 distinct CDR3 sequences, roughly 6% of them singletons. This CDR3 has 13 amino acids. CDR1 and CDR2 from the germline V gene are SQVTM and ANQGSEA. V lost 5 bases to trimming and J lost 1 base, with 9 bases between them. V and J are TRBV29-1 and TRBJ1-5; a possible D gene is TRBD1 (5 bases). Sequenced here: whole blood, sampled in connection with sensitization to the hapten diphenylcyclopropenone (DPC). The receptor was derived from a woman under 30 with alopecia areata. Some clones in this sample may be carry-over from other donors' samples. CDR3 DNA: TGCAGCGTTCGGGACGGGAGCAATCAGCCCCAGCATTTT. It yields the protein CSVRDGSNQPQHF.